A selection of T cell receptor beta chains follows, all from one sample in a study of beta chain features in type 1 diabetes. TCRdb keeps only in-frame clones here, not all; method: immunoSEQ multiplex PCR. This table has 350,000 to 400,000 clones, roughly 12% appearing once. Material: naive CD4+ T cells from blood. These receptors were obtained from a woman under 30 with type 1 diabetes. Each CDR3 is given with its conserved first and last residue. D genes are given only for firm matches. Size tells how often a clone was seen (once, few, many) or the class of an expanded clone, and some rows leave it out.

d_call	j_call	v_call	clone_size	cdr3_nt	cdr3_aa
TRBD2	TRBJ2-3	TRBV28	few	TGTGCCAGCAGCAACTTAGCGGGAGGGCTGACAGATACGCAGTATTTT	CASSNLAGGLTDTQYF
TRBD1	TRBJ1-1	TRBV13	few	TGTGCCAGCAGCCTCCGGACAGGGGCGATGAACACTGAAGCTTTCTTT	CASSLRTGAMNTEAFF
TRBD1	TRBJ2-5	TRBV19	NA	TGTGCCAGTACCGACAGGGGGCGAGAGACCCAGTACTTC	CASTDRGRETQYF
NA	TRBJ2-2	TRBV10-3	few	TGTGCCATCAGAATGACAGGGAACACCGGGGAGCTGTTTTTT	CAIRMTGNTGELFF
TRBD1	TRBJ2-4	TRBV6-1	NA	TGTGCCAGCAGTCCTACAGGGGTCTACAAAAACATTCAGTACTTC	CASSPTGVYKNIQYF
TRBD2	TRBJ2-1	TRBV30	few	TGTGCCTGGTCCGGGACTAGTTACAATGAGCAGTTCTTC	CAWSGTSYNEQFF
NA	TRBJ2-2	TRBV5-4	few	TGTGCCAGCAGCTTGAACAGAAACACCGGGGAGCTGTTTTTT	CASSLNRNTGELFF
NA	TRBJ2-2	TRBV9	NA	TGTGCCAGCAGCGTCCTCAGTCTGAACACCGGGGAGCTGTTTTTT	CASSVLSLNTGELFF
TRBD2	TRBJ2-2	TRBV9	NA	TGTGCCAGCAGCGTGGTAGCGGGGGGGCCCAACGGGGAGCTGTTTTTT	CASSVVAGGPNGELFF
NA	TRBJ2-7	TRBV28	few	TGTGCCAGCAGTTCCGGACTATCCGGATTCGAGCAGTACTTC	CASSSGLSGFEQYF
TRBD2	TRBJ2-1	TRBV7-7	NA	TGTGCTAGCAGCCCTCTAGCGGGGGACTCCTACAATGAGCAGTTCTTC	CASSPLAGDSYNEQFF
TRBD1	TRBJ2-7	TRBV15	NA	TGTGCCACCAGCGTAAGACAGGGGAACTACGAGCAGTACTTC	CATSVRQGNYEQYF
TRBD2	TRBJ2-7	TRBV27	few	TGTGCCAGCAGTCTCGTGGCGGGAGTTTACGAGCAGTACTTC	CASSLVAGVYEQYF
TRBD2	TRBJ2-2	TRBV25-1	few	TGTGCCAGCAGTGTAGCGGGGGGCACCGGGGAGCTGTTTTTT	CASSVAGGTGELFF
NA	TRBJ2-3	TRBV28	NA	TGTGCCAGCAATCGTGCAGATACGCAGTATTTT	CASNRADTQYF
TRBD2	TRBJ2-5	TRBV7-8	few	TGTGCCAGCACCTCTGGGGGAGGTAGCGGGGGGGCTGGAGAGACCCAGTACTTC	CASTSGGGSGGAGETQYF
NA	TRBJ2-7	TRBV19	NA	TGTGCCAGTAGTAGCCGTCGACAGGACCGGAGGGAGCAGTACTTC	CASSSRRQDRREQYF
NA	TRBJ2-5	TRBV9	NA	TGTGCCAGCAGCGTAGGACATATCGGTGAGACCCAGTACTTC	CASSVGHIGETQYF
TRBD1	TRBJ2-5	TRBV7-2	NA	TGTGCCAGCAGCTTCCGGGACAGACAAGAGACCCAGTACTTC	CASSFRDRQETQYF
NA	TRBJ2-7	TRBV28	NA	TGTGCCAGCAGTTTAGATAGCCCCTACGAGCAGTACTTC	CASSLDSPYEQYF
NA	TRBJ2-7	TRBV2	few	TGTGCCAGCAGTGATAGGGCTAGACTTTCGGGGGAGCAGTACTTC	CASSDRARLSGEQYF
TRBD1	TRBJ2-7	TRBV6-1	NA	TGTGCCAGCAGCAAAACCGGGACAGGGGGCTACGAGCAGTACTTC	CASSKTGTGGYEQYF
NA	TRBJ2-5	TRBV5-6	few	TGTGCCAGCACCTTAGGGGAAGAGACCCAGTACTTC	CASTLGEETQYF
NA	TRBJ2-3	TRBV25-1	few	TGTGCCAGCAGCCCCGTCTGGCCAGATACGCAGTATTTT	CASSPVWPDTQYF
TRBD1	TRBJ1-1	TRBV7-2	NA	TGTGCCAGCAGCTTAGTGACAGGGGGTGAAGCTTTCTTT	CASSLVTGGEAFF
NA	TRBJ2-1	TRBV15	NA	TGTGCCACCAGCAGAGAGGACACCCTCTACAATGAGCAGTTCTTC	CATSREDTLYNEQFF
NA	TRBJ1-5	TRBV7-2	NA	TGTGCCAGCAGCTTAGTCGGGTTCAATCAGCCCCAGCATTTT	CASSLVGFNQPQHF
TRBD1	TRBJ1-2	TRBV19	NA	TGTGCCAGTAGTATGGACAGGCCTAACTATGGCTACACCTTC	CASSMDRPNYGYTF
NA	TRBJ1-5	TRBV5-1	few	TGCGCCAGCAGCCTCGGTCCGGATCAGCCCCAGCATTTT	CASSLGPDQPQHF
NA	TRBJ2-3	TRBV5-4	few	TGTGCCAGCAGCGAGGTAAATTCAGATACGCAGTATTTT	CASSEVNSDTQYF
NA	TRBJ2-5	TRBV4-3	few	TGCGCCAGCAGCCAAGAGGCATCTCAAGAGACCCAGTACTTC	CASSQEASQETQYF
NA	TRBJ2-2	TRBV11-3	few	TGTGCCAGCAGCTTTAGTGGCGGTCGCACCGGGGAGCTGTTTTTT	CASSFSGGRTGELFF
TRBD2	TRBJ2-7	TRBV7-2	NA	TGTGCCAGCACCACAACTAGCGGGCCCAGCGAGCAGTACTTC	CASTTTSGPSEQYF
TRBD1	TRBJ1-1	TRBV6-5	NA	TGTGCCAGCACCCGAGGGGGGACAGGGAACACTGAAGCTTTCTTT	CASTRGGTGNTEAFF
NA	TRBJ2-3	TRBV5-1	few	TGCGCCAGCAGCTTGGGGCAGGGAAAAGATACGCAGTATTTT	CASSLGQGKDTQYF
TRBD1	TRBJ1-1	TRBV18	NA	TGTGCCAGCTCACCAGCGACAGGGGTGAACACTGAAGCTTTCTTT	CASSPATGVNTEAFF
NA	TRBJ1-5	TRBV19	few	TGTGCGAGTACGCGTAGGGAGAGAATCCGTAGCAATCAGCCCCAGCATTTT	CASTRRERIRSNQPQHF
NA	TRBJ1-5	TRBV27	few	TGTGCCAGCAGTTTATGGGGAGGGTATCAGCCCCAGCATTTT	CASSLWGGYQPQHF
TRBD2	TRBJ2-7	TRBV6-6	NA	TGTGCCAGCAGTTATGGCGGGAGTAGCGGCGAGCAGTACTTC	CASSYGGSSGEQYF
NA	TRBJ2-3	TRBV6-5	NA	TGTGCCAGCAGTTCCCCGTCGGATACGCAGTATTTT	CASSSPSDTQYF
NA	TRBJ1-2	TRBV27	few	TGTGCCAGCAGTTTAAGAGGAAACTATGGCTACACCTTC	CASSLRGNYGYTF
NA	TRBJ2-3	TRBV4-3	few	TGCGCCAGCAGCCCATCTTACCGGAGCACAGATACGCAGTATTTT	CASSPSYRSTDTQYF
NA	TRBJ2-7	TRBV29-1	NA	TGCAGCGTTCATGGCACAGGAACCTCCTACGAGCAGTACTTC	CSVHGTGTSYEQYF
NA	TRBJ2-2	TRBV7-2	NA	TGTGCCAGCAGCTTAAGGAGCTTGAACACCGGGGAGCTGTTTTTT	CASSLRSLNTGELFF
TRBD1	TRBJ2-2	TRBV9	NA	TGTGCCAGCAGCACGGGACAGGTTAACGGGGAGCTGTTTTTT	CASSTGQVNGELFF
TRBD1	TRBJ2-6	TRBV6-5	NA	TGTGCCAGCGGGACAGGGAATTCTGGGGCCAACGTCCTGACTTTC	CASGTGNSGANVLTF
NA	TRBJ2-7	TRBV4-1	NA	TGCGCCAAGAAACAGAGACCGGGGTCCTACGAGCAGTACTTC	CAKKQRPGSYEQYF
NA	TRBJ2-1	TRBV7-3	NA	TGTGCCAGCAGCTTAAGACCGGGGGGCGATGAGCAGTTCTTC	CASSLRPGGDEQFF
TRBD1	TRBJ1-2	TRBV9	NA	TGTGCCAGCAGCGTAGTCCCTCGGAGGGACAGTTATGGCTACACCTTC	CASSVVPRRDSYGYTF